This TCR beta chain was documented in a study of early T cells in non-severe SARS-CoV-2 infection. Across the study: Alpha and beta chains were unpaired, from unsorted whole-blood bulk RNA.

CDR3 length: 15 residues. The germline V gene encodes CDR1 ENHRY and CDR2 SYGVKD. J was trimmed by 3 bases and V by 6 bases; bases with no gene match: 10. TCRdb recomputed calls from the 5' RACE reads with MiXCR, one row per CDR3 protein. The sample has approximately 71,000 distinct CDR3 sequences, roughly an eighth seen once. Material: whole blood, obtained at baseline. The clonotype was recovered from an adult who was a healthcare worker with PCR-confirmed SARS-CoV-2 infection or an uninfected control (not recorded which). J is TRBJ2-7 and V is TRBV10-3, with 8 bases identical to TRBD1. CDR3: CAIRDREQGLYEQYF. The CDR3 coding sequence is TGTGCCATCAGGGACAGGGAACAGGGGCTCTACGAGCAGTACTTC.